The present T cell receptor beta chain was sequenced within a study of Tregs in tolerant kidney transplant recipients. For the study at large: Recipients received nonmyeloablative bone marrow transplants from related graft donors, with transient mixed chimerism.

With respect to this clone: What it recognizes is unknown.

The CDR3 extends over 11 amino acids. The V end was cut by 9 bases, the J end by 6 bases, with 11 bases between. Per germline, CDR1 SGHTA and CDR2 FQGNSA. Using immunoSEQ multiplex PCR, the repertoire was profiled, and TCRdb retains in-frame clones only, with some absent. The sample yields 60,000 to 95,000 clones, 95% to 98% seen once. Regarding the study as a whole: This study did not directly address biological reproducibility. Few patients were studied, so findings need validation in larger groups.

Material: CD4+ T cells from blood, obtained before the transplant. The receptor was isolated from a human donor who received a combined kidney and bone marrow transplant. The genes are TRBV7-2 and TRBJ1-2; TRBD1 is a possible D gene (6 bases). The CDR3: CARRTADGYTF. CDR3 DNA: TGTGCCAGGAGGACAGCGGATGGCTACACCTTC. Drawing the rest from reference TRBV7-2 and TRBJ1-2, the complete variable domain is GAGVSQSPSNKVTEKGKDVELRCDPISGHTALYWYRQSLGQGLEFLIYFQGNSAPDKSGLPSDRFSAERTGGSVSTLTIQRTQQEDSAVYLCARRTADGYTFGSGTRLTVV.